These T cell receptor beta chains were read from a single sample in a study of shared clonotypes between healthy human individuals. Only in-frame clones appear in the TCRdb table, and some are missing; sequencing was by immunoSEQ multiplex PCR. The data hold about 1 million clones, with around 76% observed a single time. The sample consisted of memory CD4+ T cells sorted from blood. All receptors come from a man aged 18 to 30 in good health. Each CDR3 is given with its conserved first and last residue. The D gene is left open where the match is weak. Not all rows give a size; the values are once, few, many and, for expanded clones, a class.

TRBV6-6	TRBJ2-1	TRBD2	few	CASTESGVSYNEQFF	TGTGCCAGCACCGAAAGCGGGGTCTCCTACAATGAGCAGTTCTTC
TRBV30	TRBJ2-3	TRBD2	once	CAWSGGLAAGADTQYF	TGTGCCTGGAGTGGGGGACTAGCGGCGGGCGCAGATACGCAGTATTTT
TRBV30	TRBJ1-2	-	-	CAWRDFKGGYTF	TGTGCCTGGAGAGATTTTAAGGGTGGCTACACCTTC
TRBV10-3	TRBJ2-5	-	-	CAISESTRGETQYF	TGTGCCATCAGTGAGTCGACTCGGGGAGAGACCCAGTACTTC
TRBV5-6	TRBJ1-1	-	-	CASSLGKLEAFF	TGTGCCAGCAGCTTGGGGAAACTTGAAGCTTTCTTT
TRBV13	TRBJ2-7	-	-	CASSSKAAGSYEQYF	TGTGCCAGCAGCTCAAAAGCTGCGGGTTCCTACGAGCAGTACTTC
TRBV4-1	TRBJ2-5	TRBD2	few	CASSQGGYGETQYF	TGCGCCAGCAGCCAGGGGGGGTACGGGGAGACCCAGTACTTC
TRBV28	TRBJ2-7	-	-	CASEKGSYEQYF	TGTGCCAGCGAAAAGGGATCCTACGAGCAGTACTTC
TRBV7-2	TRBJ1-1	-	-	CASSLEGTGSRGAFF	TGTGCCAGCAGCTTAGAGGGTACGGGCTCCCGAGGGGCTTTCTTT
TRBV9	TRBJ2-5	TRBD2	-	CASSVATSGGQETQYF	TGTGCCAGCAGCGTAGCTACTAGCGGGGGCCAAGAGACCCAGTACTTC
TRBV9	TRBJ2-7	TRBD1	-	CASSASTGASGIYEQYF	TGTGCCAGCAGCGCTTCGACAGGGGCCAGCGGTATCTACGAGCAGTACTTC
TRBV6-5	TRBJ2-7	TRBD2	many	CATRPGLADRYEQYF	TGTGCCACTAGACCGGGACTAGCGGATCGCTACGAGCAGTACTTC
TRBV5-6	TRBJ1-3	TRBD1	-	CASSLARQGAYF	TGTGCCAGCAGCTTGGCGCGTCAGGGGGCTTATTTT
TRBV10-2	TRBJ2-7	TRBD2	few	CATVTSGRASTNEQYF	TGCGCCACAGTGACTAGCGGGAGGGCCTCGACGAACGAGCAGTACTTC
TRBV4-1	TRBJ1-5	-	-	CASSVMTWGNQPQHF	TGCGCCAGCAGCGTAATGACCTGGGGCAATCAGCCCCAGCATTTT
TRBV30	TRBJ2-7	-	-	CAYHRAPDDEQYF	TGTGCCTATCACAGGGCTCCGGACGACGAGCAGTACTTC
TRBV7-8	TRBJ2-7	-	-	CASSLEQYEQYF	TGTGCCAGCAGCTTAGAACAGTACGAGCAGTACTTC
TRBV7-2	TRBJ2-7	-	once	CASSRTSGGYEQYF	TGTGCCAGCAGCCGGACGAGTGGGGGATACGAGCAGTACTTC
TRBV6-1	TRBJ2-7	TRBD1	-	CASRPWDRRGYEQYF	TGTGCCAGCAGACCTTGGGACAGGCGAGGCTACGAGCAGTACTTC
TRBV7-2	TRBJ2-5	-	-	CASSLVWDTLEETQYF	TGTGCCAGCAGCTTAGTGTGGGACACTCTAGAGGAGACCCAGTACTTC
TRBV28	TRBJ1-2	-	few	CASSLLGTYGYTF	TGTGCCAGCAGTTTATTGGGGACCTATGGCTACACCTTC
TRBV5-4	TRBJ1-1	TRBD1	-	CASSLPTGGANTEAFF	TGTGCCAGCAGTCTTCCGACAGGGGGCGCAAACACTGAAGCTTTCTTT
TRBV7-8	TRBJ2-3	-	few	CASRGEGLSTDTQYF	TGTGCCAGCCGCGGAGAGGGGCTCAGCACAGATACGCAGTATTTT
TRBV18	TRBJ1-1	-	-	CASSPFDRPGTEAFF	TGTGCCAGCTCACCCTTTGACAGACCCGGCACTGAAGCTTTCTTT
TRBV7-2	TRBJ1-2	-	-	CASSLAQANYGYTF	TGTGCCAGCAGCTTAGCCCAGGCTAACTATGGCTACACCTTC
TRBV4-3	TRBJ1-1	TRBD1	-	CASSQLGTARGKAFF	TGCGCCAGCAGCCAACTCGGGACAGCCAGAGGGAAAGCTTTCTTT
TRBV19	TRBJ1-1	-	-	CASSLTVRTEAFF	TGTGCCAGTAGTCTGACGGTGAGGACTGAAGCTTTCTTT
TRBV6-1	TRBJ1-2	-	few	CASSTKVWGYTF	TGTGCCAGCAGCACTAAGGTTTGGGGCTACACCTTC
TRBV6-6	TRBJ2-7	-	-	CASSYGDPYEQYF	TGTGCCAGCAGTTACGGGGACCCCTACGAGCAGTACTTC
TRBV5-1	TRBJ2-2	-	-	CASSLGQRAGELFF	TGCGCCAGCAGCTTGGGACAGCGGGCCGGGGAGCTGTTTTTT
TRBV29-1	TRBJ2-7	-	once	CSVAAANYEQYF	TGCAGCGTGGCGGCAGCTAACTACGAGCAGTACTTC
TRBV6-1	TRBJ2-5	-	once	CASSEGGQGWETQYF	TGTGCCAGCAGTGAAGGCGGGCAGGGGTGGGAGACCCAGTACTTC
TRBV5-1	TRBJ1-2	-	-	CASSLERAYGYTF	TGCGCCAGCAGCTTGGAACGGGCCTATGGCTACACCTTC
TRBV6-5	TRBJ1-1	TRBD1	once	CASSPGTGWNTEAFF	TGTGCCAGCAGTCCCGGGACAGGGTGGAACACTGAAGCTTTCTTT
TRBV7-9	TRBJ2-2	TRBD1	once	CASSWAQGATGELFF	TGTGCCAGCAGCTGGGCCCAGGGGGCGACCGGGGAGCTGTTTTTT
TRBV5-1	TRBJ2-5	TRBD1	-	CASSSDRGTVQETQYF	TGCGCCAGCAGCTCGGACAGGGGCACGGTGCAAGAGACCCAGTACTTC
TRBV19	TRBJ2-3	-	-	CASSLKWTDTQYF	TGTGCCAGTAGCCTCAAGTGGACAGATACGCAGTATTTT
TRBV28	TRBJ2-2	-	-	CASSLDSTSNTGELFF	TGTGCCAGCAGTTTAGACAGTACCTCGAACACCGGGGAGCTGTTTTTT
TRBV5-1	TRBJ2-7	-	-	CASSITQTSGGEQYF	TGCGCCAGCAGCATTACTCAGACTAGTGGAGGGGAGCAGTACTTC
TRBV5-4	TRBJ1-2	TRBD1	-	CASSSRGQGGNYGYTF	TGTGCCAGCAGCTCTAGGGGACAGGGCGGTAACTATGGCTACACCTTC
TRBV6-6	TRBJ2-7	TRBD1	once	CASSSAGTGVAEQYF	TGTGCCAGCAGTTCAGCCGGGACAGGGGTAGCCGAGCAGTACTTC
TRBV18	TRBJ2-5	-	-	CASSPLVQETQYF	TGTGCCAGCTCACCGTTGGTCCAAGAGACCCAGTACTTC